Listed below are T cell receptor beta chains from one sample, sequenced in a study of OX40 agonist ivuxolimab in advanced cancers. Only in-frame clones appear in the TCRdb table, and some are missing; sequencing was by immunoSEQ multiplex PCR. The profile shows fewer than 20,000 clones, about 81% of them singletons. Material: CD4+ or CD8+ T cells sorted from blood, obtained in a trial of the OX40 agonist ivuxolimab. The receptor set was obtained from an adult with an advanced solid tumor such as melanoma, head and neck, liver or kidney cancer. CDR3s include the opening cysteine and the closing phenylalanine or tryptophan. The D gene is left open where the match is weak. Part of the rows lack a size; the others show once, few, many or a class for expanded clones.

J: TRBJ2-1; V: TRBV5-1; size: -; D: -; DNA: TGCGCCAGCAGCTCCGATCACAATGAGCAGTTCTTC; CDR3: CASSSDHNEQFF
J: TRBJ2-1; V: TRBV4-3; size: once; D: -; DNA: TGCGCCAGCAGCCAGGGAACAGAGGCACCCTACAATGAGCAGTTCTTC; CDR3: CASSQGTEAPYNEQFF
J: TRBJ2-7; V: TRBV7-8; size: -; D: -; DNA: TGTGCCAGCAGCTTAGGCGCGTACGAGCAGTACTTC; CDR3: CASSLGAYEQYF
J: TRBJ2-1; V: TRBV13; size: -; D: TRBD2; DNA: TGTGCCAGCAGCTCGCGGACTAGCATTTACAATGAGCAGTTCTTC; CDR3: CASSSRTSIYNEQFF
J: TRBJ2-5; V: TRBV9; size: -; D: -; DNA: TGTGCCAGCAGCGTAGATCTAGCGTTGAAAGAGACCCAGTACTTC; CDR3: CASSVDLALKETQYF
J: TRBJ2-2; V: TRBV4-3; size: -; D: -; DNA: TGCGCCAGCAGCCAAGATACCGGGGAGCTGTTTTTT; CDR3: CASSQDTGELFF
J: TRBJ1-2; V: TRBV19; size: -; D: -; DNA: TGTGCCAGTAGTATAGATATGCATGGCTACACCTTC; CDR3: CASSIDMHGYTF
J: TRBJ1-2; V: TRBV4-3; size: -; D: TRBD1; DNA: TGCGCCAGCAGCCAACTTACAGGGGGGAACTATGGCTACACCTTC; CDR3: CASSQLTGGNYGYTF
J: TRBJ2-1; V: TRBV5-8; size: many; D: TRBD1; DNA: TGTGCCAGCAGCTTCCGGGACAGGGACTCTCCAGAGCAGTTCTTC; CDR3: CASSFRDRDSPEQFF
J: TRBJ2-7; V: TRBV7-6; size: -; D: TRBD1; DNA: TGTGCCAGCAGCCCCCGGGACAGAGCCTACGAGCAGTACTTC; CDR3: CASSPRDRAYEQYF
J: TRBJ2-5; V: TRBV11-2; size: -; D: -; DNA: TGTGCCAGCAGCCAAACCCGCGCTAGGAATCAAGAGACCCAGTACTTC; CDR3: CASSQTRARNQETQYF
J: TRBJ2-7; V: TRBV9; size: -; D: TRBD1; DNA: TGTGCCAGCAGCAACGGACAGGCGTCATCCTACGAGCAGTACTTC; CDR3: CASSNGQASSYEQYF
J: TRBJ2-3; V: TRBV10-1; size: -; D: -; DNA: TGCGCCAGCAGTGTTACAGACACAGATACGCAGTATTTT; CDR3: CASSVTDTDTQYF
J: TRBJ2-2; V: TRBV10-2; size: -; D: TRBD2; DNA: TGCGCCAGCAGCACTGGGCTAGCGGCCCTCACCGGGGAGCTGTTTTTT; CDR3: CASSTGLAALTGELFF
J: TRBJ2-7; V: TRBV6-1; size: -; D: TRBD1; DNA: TGTGCCAGCAGTGAATCCCTGACAGGGGGCTACGAGCAGTACTTC; CDR3: CASSESLTGGYEQYF
J: TRBJ2-2; V: TRBV7-9; size: -; D: -; DNA: TGTGCCAGCAGCTTACAGGCCTTAACCGGGGAGCTGTTTTTT; CDR3: CASSLQALTGELFF
J: TRBJ1-2; V: TRBV28; size: few; D: TRBD1; DNA: TGTGCCAGCAGTCCGATAGGCGGGGGACAGGGAAACTATGGCTACACCTTC; CDR3: CASSPIGGGQGNYGYTF
J: TRBJ1-5; V: TRBV2; size: -; D: -; DNA: TGTGCCAGCAGTGAAGTGGGCAATCAGCCCCAGCATTTT; CDR3: CASSEVGNQPQHF
J: TRBJ2-5; V: TRBV9; size: few; D: TRBD2; DNA: TGTGCCAGCAGCGTAGCCGGCGGGGGGGTGGAGACCCAGTACTTC; CDR3: CASSVAGGGVETQYF
J: TRBJ1-4; V: TRBV4-1; size: -; D: -; DNA: TGCGCCAGCAGCCAAGAACCGGGACTAGACGCCGGGCTGTTTTTT; CDR3: CASSQEPGLDAGLFF
J: TRBJ2-1; V: TRBV19; size: -; D: TRBD2; DNA: TGTGCCAGTAAAAGCGGGGCCTACAATGAGCAGTTCTTC; CDR3: CASKSGAYNEQFF
J: TRBJ2-1; V: TRBV19; size: -; D: TRBD2; DNA: TGTGCCAGTAGTATTTCGCTAGCGGGGCGCAATGAGCAGTTCTTC; CDR3: CASSISLAGRNEQFF
J: TRBJ2-7; V: TRBV25-1; size: -; D: TRBD1; DNA: TGTGCCAGCAGTGATTGGGACAGGTCCTACGAGCAGTACTTC; CDR3: CASSDWDRSYEQYF
J: TRBJ2-5; V: TRBV5-6; size: -; D: TRBD2; DNA: TGTGCCAGCAGCTTGGTAGGACTAGCGGGGGTCCGACCCCAAGAGACCCAGTACTTC; CDR3: CASSLVGLAGVRPQETQYF
J: TRBJ1-1; V: TRBV28; size: -; D: -; DNA: TGTGCCAGCAGTTTTTATGGTCGTGAAGCTTTCTTT; CDR3: CASSFYGREAFF
J: TRBJ2-7; V: TRBV29-1; size: -; D: -; DNA: TGCAGCGTTGAATATTTAGAGGGCTCCTACGAGCAGTACTTC; CDR3: CSVEYLEGSYEQYF
J: TRBJ1-5; V: TRBV19; size: once; D: TRBD1; DNA: TGTGCCACCGCGCCGGGACAGTCCAGCAATCAGCCCCAGCATTTT; CDR3: CATAPGQSSNQPQHF
J: TRBJ1-6; V: TRBV28; size: -; D: TRBD1; DNA: TGTGCCAGCAGTTTCATGGGGACAGGGTATTATAATTCACCCCTCCACTTT; CDR3: CASSFMGTGYYNSPLHF
J: TRBJ2-7; V: TRBV25-1; size: -; D: TRBD2; DNA: TGTGCCAGCAGTGGAAGGACTAGCGGGAGTGACGAGCAGTACTTC; CDR3: CASSGRTSGSDEQYF
J: TRBJ2-5; V: TRBV7-9; size: -; D: -; DNA: TGTGCCAGCAGGTTACTTGGGGAGACCCAGTACTTC; CDR3: CASRLLGETQYF
J: TRBJ2-7; V: TRBV5-4; size: -; D: TRBD1; DNA: TGTGCCAGCAGCCCCCGGACAGGGGGTATCGACGAGCAGTACTTC; CDR3: CASSPRTGGIDEQYF
J: TRBJ2-7; V: TRBV27; size: -; D: TRBD1; DNA: TGTGCCAGCGCCTGGGGCGGGACAGGGACCTACGAGCAGTACTTC; CDR3: CASAWGGTGTYEQYF